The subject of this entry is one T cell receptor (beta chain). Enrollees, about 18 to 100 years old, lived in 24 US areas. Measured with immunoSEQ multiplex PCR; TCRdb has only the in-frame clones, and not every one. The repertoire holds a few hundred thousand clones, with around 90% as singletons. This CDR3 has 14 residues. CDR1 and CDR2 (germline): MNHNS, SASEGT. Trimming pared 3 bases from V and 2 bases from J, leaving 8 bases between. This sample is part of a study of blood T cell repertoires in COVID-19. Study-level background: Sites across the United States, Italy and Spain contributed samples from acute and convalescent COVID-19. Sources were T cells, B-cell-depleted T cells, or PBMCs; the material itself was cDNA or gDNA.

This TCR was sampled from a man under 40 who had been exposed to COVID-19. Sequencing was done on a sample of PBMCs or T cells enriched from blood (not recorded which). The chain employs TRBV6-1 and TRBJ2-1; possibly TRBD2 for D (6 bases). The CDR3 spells CASSDGGTYNEQFF. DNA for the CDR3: TGTGCCAGCAGTGACGGAGGGACCTACAATGAGCAGTTCTTC.